This T cell receptor (beta chain) came from a study of OX40 agonist ivuxolimab in advanced cancers. The table came from immunoSEQ multiplex PCR; TCRdb's copy has only in-frame clones and leaves some out. The sample holds tens of thousands of clones, roughly 87% seen once. In germline, CDR1 is SGHDT, CDR2 YYEEEE. The CDR3 runs 15 residues. V was trimmed by 0 bases and J by 0 bases, leaving 7 bases between them. This sequence was found in an adult with an advanced solid tumor such as melanoma, head and neck, liver or kidney cancer. The chain has TRBV5-6 and TRBJ2-1; no firm D call. Sequencing was performed on CD4+ or CD8+ T cells sorted from blood, taken in a trial of the OX40 agonist ivuxolimab. Written as DNA, the CDR3 is TGTGCCAGCAGCTTGGGCTTGACCTCCTACAATGAGCAGTTCTTC. It yields the protein CASSLGLTSYNEQFF.